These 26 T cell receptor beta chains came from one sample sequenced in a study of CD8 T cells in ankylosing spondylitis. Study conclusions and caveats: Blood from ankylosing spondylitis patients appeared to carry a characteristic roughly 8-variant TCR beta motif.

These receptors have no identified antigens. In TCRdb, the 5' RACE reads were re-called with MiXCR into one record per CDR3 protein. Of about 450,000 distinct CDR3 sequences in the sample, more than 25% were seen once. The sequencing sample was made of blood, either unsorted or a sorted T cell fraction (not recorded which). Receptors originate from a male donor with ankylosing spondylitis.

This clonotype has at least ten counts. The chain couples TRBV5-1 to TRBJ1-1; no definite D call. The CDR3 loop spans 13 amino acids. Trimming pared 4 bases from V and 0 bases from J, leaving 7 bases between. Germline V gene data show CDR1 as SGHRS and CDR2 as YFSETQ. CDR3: CASSVRLNTEAFF. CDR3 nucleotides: TGCGCCAGCAGCGTCAGACTGAACACTGAAGCTTTCTTT.

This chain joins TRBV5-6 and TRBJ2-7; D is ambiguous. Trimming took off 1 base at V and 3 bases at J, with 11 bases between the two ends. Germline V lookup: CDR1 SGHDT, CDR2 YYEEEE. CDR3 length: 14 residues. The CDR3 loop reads CASSLYGALYEQYF. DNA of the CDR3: TGTGCCAGCAGCTTGTACGGAGCGCTCTACGAGCAGTACTTC.

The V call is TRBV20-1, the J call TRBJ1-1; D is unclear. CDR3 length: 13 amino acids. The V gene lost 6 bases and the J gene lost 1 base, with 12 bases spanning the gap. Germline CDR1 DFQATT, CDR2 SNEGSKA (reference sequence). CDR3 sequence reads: CSAQDGRNTEAFF. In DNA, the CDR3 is TGCAGTGCCCAGGACGGGAGGAACACTGAAGCTTTCTTT.

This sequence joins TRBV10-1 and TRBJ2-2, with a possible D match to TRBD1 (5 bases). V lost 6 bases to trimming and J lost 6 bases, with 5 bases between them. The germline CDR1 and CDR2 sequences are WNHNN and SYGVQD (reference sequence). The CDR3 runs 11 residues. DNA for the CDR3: TGCGCCAGCAGAGGGGCCGGGGAGCTGTTTTTT. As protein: CASRGAGELFF.

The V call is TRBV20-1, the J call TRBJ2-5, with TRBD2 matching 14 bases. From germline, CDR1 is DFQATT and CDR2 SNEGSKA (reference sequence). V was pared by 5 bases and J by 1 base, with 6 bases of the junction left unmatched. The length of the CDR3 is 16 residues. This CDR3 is CSAPQTSGRAQETQYF. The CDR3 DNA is TGCAGTGCTCCCCAGACTAGCGGGAGGGCCCAAGAGACCCAGTACTTC.

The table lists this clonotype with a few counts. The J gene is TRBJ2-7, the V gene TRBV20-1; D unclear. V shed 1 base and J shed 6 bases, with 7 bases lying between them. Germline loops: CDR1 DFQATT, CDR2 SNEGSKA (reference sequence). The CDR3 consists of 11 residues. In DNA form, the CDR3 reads TGCAGTGCTAGAGCTTTGGCCGAGCAGTACGTC. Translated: CSARALAEQYV.

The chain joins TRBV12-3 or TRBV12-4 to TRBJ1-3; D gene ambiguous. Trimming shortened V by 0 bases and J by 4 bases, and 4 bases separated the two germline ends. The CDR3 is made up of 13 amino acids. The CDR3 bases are TGTGCCAGCAGTTTAGCTTTGGGAAACACCATATATTTT. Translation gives CASSLALGNTIYF.

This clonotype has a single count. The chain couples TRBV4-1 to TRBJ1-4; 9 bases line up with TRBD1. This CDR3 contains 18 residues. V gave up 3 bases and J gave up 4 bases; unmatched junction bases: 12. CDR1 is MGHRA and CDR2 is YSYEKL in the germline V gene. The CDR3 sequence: CASSQRDRAIAFNEKLFF. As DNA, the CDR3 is TGCGCCAGCAGCCAGAGGGACAGGGCTATCGCCTTTAATGAAAAACTGTTTTTT.

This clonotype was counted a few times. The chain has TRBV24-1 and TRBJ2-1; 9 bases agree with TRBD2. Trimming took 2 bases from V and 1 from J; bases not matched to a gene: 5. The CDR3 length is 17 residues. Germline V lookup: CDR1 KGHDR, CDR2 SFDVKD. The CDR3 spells CATSDSLTSGSYNEQFF. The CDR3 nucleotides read TGTGCCACCAGTGATTCCCTGACTAGCGGTTCCTACAATGAGCAGTTCTTC.

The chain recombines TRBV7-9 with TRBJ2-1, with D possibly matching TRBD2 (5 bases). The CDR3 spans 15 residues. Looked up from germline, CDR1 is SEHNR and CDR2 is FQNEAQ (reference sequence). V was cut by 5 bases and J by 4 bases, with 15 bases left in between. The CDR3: CASSLEGFPYNEQFF. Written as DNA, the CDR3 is TGTGCCAGCAGCCTCGAGGGATTCCCTTACAATGAGCAGTTCTTC.

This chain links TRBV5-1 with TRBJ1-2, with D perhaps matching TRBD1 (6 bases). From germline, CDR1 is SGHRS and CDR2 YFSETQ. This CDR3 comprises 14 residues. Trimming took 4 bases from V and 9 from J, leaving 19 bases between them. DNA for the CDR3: TGCGCCAGCAGCATAGAGACAGGCTTGAGGAGCTACACCTTC. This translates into CASSIETGLRSYTF.

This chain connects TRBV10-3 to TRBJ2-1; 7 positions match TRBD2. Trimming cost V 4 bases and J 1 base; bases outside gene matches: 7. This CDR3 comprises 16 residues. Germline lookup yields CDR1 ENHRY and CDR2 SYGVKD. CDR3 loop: CAISGGGETSYNEQFF. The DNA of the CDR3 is TGTGCCATCAGTGGGGGAGGGGAAACGTCCTACAATGAGCAGTTCTTC.

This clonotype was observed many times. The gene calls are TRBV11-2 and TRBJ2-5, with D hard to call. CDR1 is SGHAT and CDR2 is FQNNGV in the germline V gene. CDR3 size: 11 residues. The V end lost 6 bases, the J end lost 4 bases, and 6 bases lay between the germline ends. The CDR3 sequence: CASRSPETQYF. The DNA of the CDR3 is TGTGCCAGCAGGTCCCCAGAGACCCAGTACTTC.

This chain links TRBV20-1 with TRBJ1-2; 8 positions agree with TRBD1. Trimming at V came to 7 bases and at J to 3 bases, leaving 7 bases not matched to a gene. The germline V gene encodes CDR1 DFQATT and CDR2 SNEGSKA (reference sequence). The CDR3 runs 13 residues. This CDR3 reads CSEIDRGYYGYTF. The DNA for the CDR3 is TGCAGTGAAATAGACAGGGGCTACTATGGCTACACCTTC.

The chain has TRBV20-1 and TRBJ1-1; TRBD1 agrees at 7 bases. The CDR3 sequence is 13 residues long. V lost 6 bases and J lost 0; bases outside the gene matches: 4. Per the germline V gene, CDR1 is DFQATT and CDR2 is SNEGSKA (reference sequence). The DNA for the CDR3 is TGCAGTGCCACGGGACAGTTGAACACTGAAGCTTTCTTT. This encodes CSATGQLNTEAFF.

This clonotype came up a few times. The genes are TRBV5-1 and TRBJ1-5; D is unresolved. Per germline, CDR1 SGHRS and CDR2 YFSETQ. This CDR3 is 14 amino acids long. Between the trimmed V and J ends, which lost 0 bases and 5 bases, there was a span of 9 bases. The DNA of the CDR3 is TGCGCCAGCAGCTTGGGACCGATCGATCAGCCCCAGCATTTT. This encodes CASSLGPIDQPQHF.

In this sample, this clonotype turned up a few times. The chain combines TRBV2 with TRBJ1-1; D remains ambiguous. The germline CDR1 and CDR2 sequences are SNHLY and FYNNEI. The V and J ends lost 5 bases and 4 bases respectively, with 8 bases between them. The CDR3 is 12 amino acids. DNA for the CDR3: TGTGCCAGCAGTATCCGACCCACTGAAGCTTTCTTT. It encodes CASSIRPTEAFF. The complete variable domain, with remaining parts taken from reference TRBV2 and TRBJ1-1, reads EPEVTQTPSHQVTQMGQEVILRCVPISNHLYFYWYRQILGQKVEFLVSFYNNEISEKSEIFDDQFSVERPDGSNFTLKIRSTKLEDSAMYFCASSIRPTEAFFGQGTRLTVV.

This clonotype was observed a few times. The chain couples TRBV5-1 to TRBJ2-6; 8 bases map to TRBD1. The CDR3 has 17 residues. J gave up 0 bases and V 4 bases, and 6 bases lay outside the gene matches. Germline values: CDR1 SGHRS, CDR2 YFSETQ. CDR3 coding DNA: TGCGCCAGCAGCCCCTGGACAGGGAACTCTGGGGCCAACGTCCTGACTTTC. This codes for CASSPWTGNSGANVLTF.

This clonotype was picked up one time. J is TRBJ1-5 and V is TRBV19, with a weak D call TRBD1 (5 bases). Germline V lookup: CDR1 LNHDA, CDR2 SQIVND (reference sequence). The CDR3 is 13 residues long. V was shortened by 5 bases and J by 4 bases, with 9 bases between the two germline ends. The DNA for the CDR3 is TGTGCCAGTAGTCCGGGGACTAATCAGCCCCAGCATTTT. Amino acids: CASSPGTNQPQHF.

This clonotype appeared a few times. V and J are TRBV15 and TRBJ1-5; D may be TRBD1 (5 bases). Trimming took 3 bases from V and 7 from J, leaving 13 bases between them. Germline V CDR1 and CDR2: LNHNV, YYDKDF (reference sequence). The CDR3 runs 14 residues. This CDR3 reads CATSSGGVGQPQHF. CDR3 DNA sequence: TGTGCCACCAGCAGTGGAGGGGTAGGACAGCCCCAGCATTTT.

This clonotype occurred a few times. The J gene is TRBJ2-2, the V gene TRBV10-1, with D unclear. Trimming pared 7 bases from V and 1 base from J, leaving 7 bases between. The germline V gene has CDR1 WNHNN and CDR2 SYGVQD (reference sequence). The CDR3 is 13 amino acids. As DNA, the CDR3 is TGCGCCAGCAAGCACCAGAACACCGGGGAGCTGTTTTTT. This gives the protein CASKHQNTGELFF.

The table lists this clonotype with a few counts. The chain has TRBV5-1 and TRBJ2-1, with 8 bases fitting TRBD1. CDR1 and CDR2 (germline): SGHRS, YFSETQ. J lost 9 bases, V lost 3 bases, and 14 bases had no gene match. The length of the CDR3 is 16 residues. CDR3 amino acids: CASSSEGQALRGEQFF. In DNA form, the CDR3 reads TGCGCCAGCAGCTCCGAGGGACAGGCCCTAAGGGGTGAGCAGTTCTTC. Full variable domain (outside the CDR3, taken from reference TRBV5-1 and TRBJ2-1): KAGVTQTPRYLIKTRGQQVTLSCSPISGHRSVSWYQQTPGQGLQFLFEYFSETQRNKGNFPGRFSGRQFSNSRSEMNVSTLELGDSALYLCASSSEGQALRGEQFFGPGTRLTVL.

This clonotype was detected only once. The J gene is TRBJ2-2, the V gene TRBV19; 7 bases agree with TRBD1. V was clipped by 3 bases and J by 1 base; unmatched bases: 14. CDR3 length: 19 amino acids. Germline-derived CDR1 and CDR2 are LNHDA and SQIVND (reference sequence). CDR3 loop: CASSISGQRFSGNTGELFF. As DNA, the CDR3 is TGTGCCAGTAGTATCTCGGGACAGAGATTTTCCGGGAACACCGGGGAGCTGTTTTTT.

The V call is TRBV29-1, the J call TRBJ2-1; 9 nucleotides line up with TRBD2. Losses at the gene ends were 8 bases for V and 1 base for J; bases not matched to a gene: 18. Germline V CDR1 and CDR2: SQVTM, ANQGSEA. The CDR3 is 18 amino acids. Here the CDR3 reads CSSRHYGSGSRSYNEQFF. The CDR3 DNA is TGCAGCTCCCGACATTATGGTAGCGGGAGTAGGTCCTACAATGAGCAGTTCTTC.

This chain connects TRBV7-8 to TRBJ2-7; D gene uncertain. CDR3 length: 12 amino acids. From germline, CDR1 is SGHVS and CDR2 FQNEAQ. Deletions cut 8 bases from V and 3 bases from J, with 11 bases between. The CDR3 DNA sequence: TGTGCCAGCGGACCAGCGCACTACGAGCAGTACGTC. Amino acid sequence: CASGPAHYEQYV.

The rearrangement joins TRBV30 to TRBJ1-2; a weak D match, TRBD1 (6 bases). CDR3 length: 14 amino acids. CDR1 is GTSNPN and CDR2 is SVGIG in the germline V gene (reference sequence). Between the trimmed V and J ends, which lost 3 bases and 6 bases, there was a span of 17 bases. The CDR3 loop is CAWRWGRGGHGYTF. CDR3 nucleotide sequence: TGTGCCTGGAGGTGGGGCAGGGGAGGTCATGGCTACACCTTC.